This TCR beta chain was identified during a study of T cells after yellow fever vaccination. TCRdb reprocessed the 5' RACE reads with MiXCR, giving one entry per CDR3 protein. In the table there are 70,000 or so distinct CDR3 sequences, 5% to 6.5% of which are singletons. Details on this clonotype: A much more abundant neighbour one base away suggests this may be a read error.

Trimming took 3 bases from V and 4 from J; bases not matched to a gene: 4. CDR3 length equals 14 residues. This sequence was found in a young man who received the YFV17D yellow fever vaccine. The material sequenced was CD4+ T cells sorted from PBMCs, taken around 16 days after the first yellow fever vaccination. The chain recombines TRBV12-3 or TRBV12-4 with TRBJ1-2, with TRBD1 identical over 8 bases. As DNA, the CDR3 is TGTGCCAGCAGTTTCAGGGGGCAATTCTATGGCTACACCTTC. It encodes CASSFRGQFYGYTF.